Below, 14 T cell receptor beta chains from the same sample are listed, as sequenced in a study of tissue T cells after allogeneic stem cell transplantation. Sequencing was performed with immunoSEQ multiplex PCR; in TCRdb, only in-frame clones are kept and a portion is missing. The sample carries approximately 7,900 clones, approximately 35% recorded once. Indicated time point: mouse harvest day 14 after allogeneic transplant. Mouse grafts combined 10^7 T-cell-depleted bone marrow cells with 10^6 splenic CD5+ T cells. Specimen: skin. The receptors were gathered from a female BALB/c mouse given C57BL/6 T cells with graft-versus-host disease after an allogeneic hematopoietic cell transplant.

A note on this clone: Mouse gene names apply. The read terminates 1 residue before the CDR3 end, so the remaining end is supplied by the germline J gene. The J gene is TRBJ1-3, the V gene TRBV26, with 12 bases fitting TRBD1. J gave up 4 bases and V 4 bases, and 5 bases lay outside the gene matches. The CDR3 contains 16 residues. The germline V gene encodes CDR1 KGHPV and CDR2 FQNQEV (reference sequence). Incomplete CDR3 DNA: TGTGCCAGCAGTCCCCGGGACAGGGGGCGAGGAAATACGCTCTAT. It is translated as CASSPRDRGRGNTLY. The CDR3, in full, reads CASSPRDRGRGNTLYF.

Judged by abundance, this clone is medium-sized. Any gene name here is a mouse gene name. The sequence runs out 1 residue before the end of the CDR3; the remainder is reconstructed from the germline J gene. This rearrangement joins TRBV13-2 to TRBJ2-1; TRBD2 matches 10 bases. Trimming removed 1 base from V and 7 bases from J; junction bases left unmatched: 5. The CDR3 has 15 residues. Germline V gene sequence: CDR1 NNHNN, CDR2 SYGAGS (reference sequence). The CDR3 is CASGDPGGARAEQFF. The CDR3 bases that were read are TGTGCCAGCGGTGATCCTGGGGGGGCGCGAGCTGAGCAGTTC.

As concerns this clone: Genes and germline come from the mouse. The CDR3 goes on 1 residue after the read ends, and that part is filled in from the germline J gene. The chain combines TRBV15 with TRBJ2-5, with TRBD2 matching 14 bases. Germline CDR1 and CDR2: SGHND and FRSKSL. The CDR3 runs to 17 residues. V shed 5 bases, J shed 5 bases, and the junction held 9 bases outside the gene matches. This chain's CDR3 is CASSPPGLGGRGDTQYF. The DNA read from the CDR3 is TGTGCCAGCAGTCCGCCGGGACTGGGGGGGCGCGGAGACACCCAGTAC.

This clone ranks as medium-sized. The listed genes are named as in mouse. The covered CDR3 bases are TGTGCCAGCAGCCAAGACGGTGGGGGGGCCTCCTATGCTGAGCAGTTC. It yields the protein CASSQDGGGASYAEQF. The whole CDR3 is CASSQDGGGASYAEQFF. V and J are TRBV5 and TRBJ2-1, with 9 bases identical to TRBD2. The observed sequence ends 1 residue before the CDR3 terminus, with the missing tail filled in from the germline J gene. Trimming removed 0 bases from V and 3 bases from J; junction bases left unmatched: 6. CDR3 size: 17 residues. Germline V gene lookup returns CDR1 LGHNA and CDR2 YNLKQL (reference sequence).

In regard to this clone: Gene labels here are mouse ones. The DNA read from the CDR3 is TGTGCCAGCAGTCGGGGCGGAAATACGCTCTAT. As protein: CASSRGGNTLY. The entire CDR3 sequence reads CASSRGGNTLYF. The genes are TRBV26 and TRBJ1-3; D possibly corresponds to TRBD1 (5 bases). The missing CDR3 end, 1 residue past where the read stops, is filled in from the germline J gene. CDR1 is KGHPV and CDR2 is FQNQEV in the germline V gene (reference sequence). V lost 4 bases and J lost 4, with 5 bases in between. The CDR3 extends over 12 amino acids.

Concerning this clone itself: Gene names and germline refer to mouse. CDR3 region: CASSRDSPSQNTLYF. The CDR3 bases that were read are TGTGCCAGCAGTCGGGACAGTCCTAGTCAAAACACCTTGTAC. The chain combines TRBV26 with TRBJ2-4; 7 nucleotides align to TRBD1. The read is 1 residue too short to cover the CDR3 end, so that end is filled in from the germline J gene. The junction had 4 bases not matched to a gene; V was cut back by 4 bases and J by 0 bases. CDR3 length equals 15 residues. CDR1 and CDR2 from the germline V gene are KGHPV and FQNQEV (reference sequence). The entire variable domain, with the rest obtained from reference TRBV26 and TRBJ2-4, is as follows: NSKVIQTPRYLVKGQGQKAKMRCIPEKGHPVVFWYQQNKNNEFKFLINFQNQEVLQQIDMTEKRFSAECPSNSPCSLEIQSSEAGDSALYLCASSRDSPSQNTLYFGAGTRLSVL.

This clone was observed a single time. These gene names are mouse names. Sequencing ends 1 residue short of the CDR3 end; the germline J gene provides the rest. The chain couples TRBV4 to TRBJ1-1, with D unresolved. Trimming left V 3 bases short and J 1 base short, with 3 bases between. The CDR3 runs 12 residues. The germline V gene encodes CDR1 LGHDT and CDR2 YNNKQL (reference sequence). Incomplete CDR3 DNA: TGTGCCAGCAGCTACAGAAACACAGAAGTCTTC. It specifies CASSYRNTEVF. The entire CDR3 protein reads CASSYRNTEVFF.

Of note for this clone: Mouse gene names apply. The CDR3 is cut off 1 residue early in the read; its end comes from the germline J gene. The chain recombines TRBV26 with TRBJ2-4, with D perhaps matching TRBD2 (6 bases). The germline V and J ends were trimmed by 5 bases and 0 bases, with 9 bases remaining between them. Germline CDR1 KGHPV, CDR2 FQNQEV (reference sequence). The CDR3 sequence is 14 residues long. Partial CDR3 DNA: TGTGCCAGCAGTTCGGGACTTAGTCAAAACACCTTGTAC. This gives the protein CASSSGLSQNTLY. The entire CDR3 protein is CASSSGLSQNTLYF. Supplemented by reference TRBV26 and TRBJ2-4, the full variable domain reads NSKVIQTPRYLVKGQGQKAKMRCIPEKGHPVVFWYQQNKNNEFKFLINFQNQEVLQQIDMTEKRFSAECPSNSPCSLEIQSSEAGDSALYLCASSSGLSQNTLYFGAGTRLSVL.

A remark on this clone: Mouse gene names and germline throughout. The read comes to an end 1 residue before the CDR3 does, leaving the germline J gene to fill in the end. The chain couples TRBV26 to TRBJ2-7; weak D call: TRBD2 (6 bases). The CDR3 extends over 13 amino acids. V was trimmed by 2 bases and J by 5 bases, leaving 10 bases between them. Germline CDR1 and CDR2: KGHPV and FQNQEV (reference sequence). This chain's CDR3 is CASSLGGNHEQYF. The sequenced part of the CDR3 DNA is TGTGCCAGCAGTCTGGGGGGGAACCATGAACAGTAC. The whole variable domain, remainder taken from reference TRBV26 and TRBJ2-7, is NSKVIQTPRYLVKGQGQKAKMRCIPEKGHPVVFWYQQNKNNEFKFLINFQNQEVLQQIDMTEKRFSAECPSNSPCSLEIQSSEAGDSALYLCASSLGGNHEQYFGPGTRLTVL.

A remark on this clone: These gene names are mouse names. The CDR3 goes on 1 residue after the read ends, and that part is filled in from the germline J gene. The chain carries TRBV26 and TRBJ2-4, with 8 positions matching TRBD2. V was pared by 0 bases and J by 0 bases, with 2 bases of the junction left unmatched. There are 16 residues in the CDR3. Looked up from germline, CDR1 is KGHPV and CDR2 is FQNQEV (reference sequence). CDR3 amino acids: CASSLSGGPSQNTLYF. CDR3 bases read: TGTGCCAGCAGTCTGTCGGGGGGGCCGAGTCAAAACACCTTGTAC.

Concerning this clone itself: Genes and germline come from the mouse. The missing CDR3 end, 1 residue past where the read stops, is filled in from the germline J gene. This chain uses TRBV26 with TRBJ1-1; TRBD1 might be the D (6 bases). Trimming cost V 4 bases and J 0 bases, with 9 bases left between them. The CDR3 totals 14 residues. Germline assignment: CDR1 KGHPV and CDR2 FQNQEV (reference sequence). Partial CDR3 DNA: TGTGCCAGCAGTCGCAGGGGTGCAAACACAGAAGTCTTC. Translation: CASSRRGANTEVF. The full CDR3 sequence reads CASSRRGANTEVFF.

This clone is categorized as medium-sized (0.01 to 0.1%). Gene names and germline refer to mouse. The read ends 1 residue before the CDR3 terminus; that terminus is restored from the germline J gene. The chain carries TRBV14 and TRBJ2-7, with TRBD2 matching 13 bases. Germline CDR1 reads SGHDT; CDR2 reads FRDEAV. CDR3 size: 14 residues. V dropped 1 base and J dropped 7; count of bases not matched to a gene: 2. Partial CDR3 DNA: TGTGCCAGCAGTTTCCGGGACTGGGGGGGAGAACAGTAC. Its protein is CASSFRDWGGEQY. The whole CDR3 sequence is CASSFRDWGGEQYF.

Of note for this clone: The gene names here belong to mouse. From the germline J gene comes the end of the CDR3, since the read stops 1 residue before it. This chain joins TRBV13-2 and TRBJ2-1, with a weak D call TRBD1 (6 bases). The CDR3 covers 15 residues. With 3 bases removed from V and 0 bases from J, the gap between germline ends came to 10 bases. CDR1 is NNHNN, CDR2 SYGAGS, per germline (reference sequence). CDR3 DNA (partial): TGTGCCAGCGGTGTCAGGGGCTATAACTATGCTGAGCAGTTC. Residues: CASGVRGYNYAEQF. The whole CDR3 sequence reads CASGVRGYNYAEQFF.

This clone occurred a few times. The germline and genes are mouse ones. The CDR3 end is not reached by the read, which stops 1 residue before it; the germline J gene fills it in. The chain combines TRBV3 with TRBJ1-1, with 10 bases lining up with TRBD1. The CDR3 extends over 15 amino acids. Germline V gene lookup returns CDR1 SNHLY and CDR2 FYNGKV (reference sequence). Losses at the gene ends were 5 bases for V and 1 base for J; bases not matched to a gene: 4. CDR3 DNA (partial): TGTGCCAGCAGCCCCGACAGGGGGCGAAACACAGAAGTCTTC. Protein product: CASSPDRGRNTEVF. The CDR3 in its entirety is CASSPDRGRNTEVFF.